This T cell receptor (beta chain) was captured by sequencing in a study of PD-1 blockade in classical Hodgkin lymphoma. In the study overall: Nivolumab dosing for patients was 3 mg/kg, administered intravenously every 2 weeks.

With 6 bases removed from V and 0 bases from J, the gap between germline ends came to 9 bases. The germline gives CDR1 LNHDA, CDR2 SQIVND (reference sequence). The CDR3 consists of 14 residues. Only a few counts were recorded for this clone. Its antigen remains unidentified. The study's findings and limits: A significant rise in TCR diversity by C4D1 was seen for CD4+ but not CD8+ cells.

Noted time point: cycle 4 day 1 (C4D1), after 5 to 7 weeks of nivolumab. Each and every patient relapsed after autologous stem cell transplantation, and patients got differing brentuximab vedotin exposure. Data came from immunoSEQ multiplex PCR; TCRdb stores just in-frame clones and leaves some out. This table has about 9,000 clones, around 87% appearing once. This receptor was taken from a human donor with classical Hodgkin lymphoma. The sequencing used peripheral blood mononuclear cells (PBMCs), collected before the fourth cycle of nivolumab. The chain employs TRBV19 and TRBJ1-3, with a tentative D call TRBD1 (5 bases). The CDR3 bases are TGTGCCAGTAGACGACAGAACTCTGGAAACACCATATATTTT. It specifies CASRRQNSGNTIYF.